The present T cell receptor beta chain was sequenced within a study of CD8+ T cells in alopecia areata. RNA extraction was followed by reverse transcription into cDNA, which acted as the sequencing template. The assay was immunoSEQ multiplex PCR, and TCRdb's table has in-frame clones only and misses some. This repertoire shows about 160,000 clones, less than 70% found once; its top ten account for roughly 0.99%. The V gene's germline CDR1 is SGHRS and CDR2 YFSETQ. The CDR3 has 15 residues. V dropped 4 bases and J dropped 0 bases, with 13 bases sitting between them. Specified treatment: oral pan-JAK inhibitor, 5-10 mg twice daily.

The sequence came from a human donor with alopecia areata. Sequencing was performed on CD4+ T cells sorted from blood, taken at week 4, from a patient treated with tofacitinib. The genes are TRBV5-1 and TRBJ1-2; D remains unclear. This chain's CDR3 is CASSRRGTSNYGYTF. The CDR3 DNA sequence: TGCGCCAGCAGCCGTCGGGGAACTTCTAACTATGGCTACACCTTC.